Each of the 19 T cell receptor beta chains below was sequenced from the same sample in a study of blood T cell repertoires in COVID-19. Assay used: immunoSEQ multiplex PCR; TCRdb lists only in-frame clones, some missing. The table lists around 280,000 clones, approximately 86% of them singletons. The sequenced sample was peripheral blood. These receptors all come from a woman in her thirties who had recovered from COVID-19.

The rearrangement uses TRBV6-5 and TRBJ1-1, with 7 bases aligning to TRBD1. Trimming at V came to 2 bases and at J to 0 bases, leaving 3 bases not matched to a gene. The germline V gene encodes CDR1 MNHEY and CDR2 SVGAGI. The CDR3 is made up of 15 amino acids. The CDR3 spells CASSYPDRMNTEAFF. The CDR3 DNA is TGTGCCAGCAGTTACCCGGACAGGATGAACACTGAAGCTTTCTTT.

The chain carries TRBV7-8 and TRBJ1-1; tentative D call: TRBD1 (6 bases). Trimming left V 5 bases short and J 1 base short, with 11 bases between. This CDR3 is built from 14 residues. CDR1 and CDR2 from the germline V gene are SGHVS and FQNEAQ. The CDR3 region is CASSQGHTNTEAFF. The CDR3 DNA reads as TGTGCCAGCAGCCAGGGACACACGAACACTGAAGCTTTCTTT.

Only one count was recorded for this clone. CDR3 loop: CAWSVRSGNNQPQHF. For the CDR3, the DNA is TGTGCCTGGAGTGTACGGTCGGGGAATAATCAGCCCCAGCATTTT. The chain joins TRBV30 to TRBJ1-5; D call uncertain. This CDR3 has 15 amino acids. The V end lost 0 bases, the J end lost 4 bases, and 13 bases lay between the germline ends. CDR1 is GTSNPN, CDR2 SVGIG, per germline (reference sequence).

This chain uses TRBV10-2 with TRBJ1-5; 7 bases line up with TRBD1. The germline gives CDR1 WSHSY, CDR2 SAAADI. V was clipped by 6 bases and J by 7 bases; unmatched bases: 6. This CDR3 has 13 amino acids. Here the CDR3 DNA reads TGCGCCAGCAGCCTTGACAGGGTACAGCCCCAGCATTTT. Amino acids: CASSLDRVQPQHF.

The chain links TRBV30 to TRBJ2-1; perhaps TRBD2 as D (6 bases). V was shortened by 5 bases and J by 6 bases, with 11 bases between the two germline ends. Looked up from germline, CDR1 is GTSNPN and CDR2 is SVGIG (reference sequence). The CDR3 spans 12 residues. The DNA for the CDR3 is TGTGCCTGGCCGGGAGCTCGCAATGAGCAGTTCTTC. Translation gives CAWPGARNEQFF. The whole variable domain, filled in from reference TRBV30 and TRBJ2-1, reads SQTIHQWPATLVQPVGSPLSLECTVEGTSNPNLYWYRQAAGRGLQLLFYSVGIGQISSEVPQNLSASRPQDRQFILSSKKLLLSDSGFYLCAWPGARNEQFFGPGTRLTVL.

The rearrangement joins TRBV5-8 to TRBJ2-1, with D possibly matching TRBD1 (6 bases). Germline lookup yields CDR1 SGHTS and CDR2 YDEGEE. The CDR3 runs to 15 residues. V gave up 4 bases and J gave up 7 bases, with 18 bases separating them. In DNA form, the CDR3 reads TGTGCCAGCAGCCCCACCCACAGGGTAGTGAATGAGCAGTTCTTC. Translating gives CASSPTHRVVNEQFF.

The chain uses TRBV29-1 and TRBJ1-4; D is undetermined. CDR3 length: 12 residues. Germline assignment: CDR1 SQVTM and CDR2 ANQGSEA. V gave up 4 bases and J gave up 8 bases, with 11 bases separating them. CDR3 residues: CSVVDEREKLFF. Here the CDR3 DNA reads TGCAGCGTTGTCGATGAGCGAGAAAAACTGTTTTTT.

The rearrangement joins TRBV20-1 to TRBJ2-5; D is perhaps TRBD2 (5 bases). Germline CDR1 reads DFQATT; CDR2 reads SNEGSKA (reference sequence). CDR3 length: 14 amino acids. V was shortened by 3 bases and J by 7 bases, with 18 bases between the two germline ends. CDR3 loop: CSASSQRPSGTQYF. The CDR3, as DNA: TGCAGTGCTAGTTCCCAGCGGCCGTCGGGGACCCAGTACTTC.

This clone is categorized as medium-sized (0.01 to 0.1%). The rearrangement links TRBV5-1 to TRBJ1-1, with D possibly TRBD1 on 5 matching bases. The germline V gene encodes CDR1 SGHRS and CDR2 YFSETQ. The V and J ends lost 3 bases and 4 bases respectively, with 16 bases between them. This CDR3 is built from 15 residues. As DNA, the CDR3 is TGCGCCAGCAGCTCGGGACTGCTGAGTGGCACTGAAGCTTTCTTT. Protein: CASSSGLLSGTEAFF. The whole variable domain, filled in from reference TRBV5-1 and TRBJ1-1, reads KAGVTQTPRYLIKTRGQQVTLSCSPISGHRSVSWYQQTPGQGLQFLFEYFSETQRNKGNFPGRFSGRQFSNSRSEMNVSTLELGDSALYLCASSSGLLSGTEAFFGQGTRLTVV.

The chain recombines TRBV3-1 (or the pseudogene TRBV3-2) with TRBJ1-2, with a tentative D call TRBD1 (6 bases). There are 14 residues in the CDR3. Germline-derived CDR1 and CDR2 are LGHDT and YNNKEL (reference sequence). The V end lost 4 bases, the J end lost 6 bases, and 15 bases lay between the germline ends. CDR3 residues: CASSLNRVGDGYTF. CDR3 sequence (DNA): TGTGCCAGCAGCCTAAACAGGGTTGGGGATGGCTACACCTTC.

CDR3 in DNA: TGTGCCAGCAGTGAATCCGAGGATTCCTGGTATGGCTACACCTTC. Amino acid sequence: CASSESEDSWYGYTF. V and J are TRBV6-1 and TRBJ1-2; D gene ambiguous. The CDR3 has 15 residues. V lost 2 bases and J 5 bases, leaving 15 bases between the germline ends. Germline V lookup: CDR1 MNHNS, CDR2 SASEGT.

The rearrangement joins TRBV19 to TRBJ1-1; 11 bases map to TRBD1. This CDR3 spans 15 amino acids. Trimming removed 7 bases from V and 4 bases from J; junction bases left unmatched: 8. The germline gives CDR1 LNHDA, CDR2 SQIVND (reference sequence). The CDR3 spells CASKVGDRGGTEAFF. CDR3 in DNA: TGTGCCAGTAAGGTTGGGGACAGGGGGGGCACTGAAGCTTTCTTT. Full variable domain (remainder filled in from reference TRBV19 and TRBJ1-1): DGGITQSPKYLFRKEGQNVTLSCEQNLNHDAMYWYRQDPGQGLRLIYYSQIVNDFQKGDIAEGYSVSREKKESFPLTVTSAQKNPTAFYLCASKVGDRGGTEAFFGQGTRLTVV.

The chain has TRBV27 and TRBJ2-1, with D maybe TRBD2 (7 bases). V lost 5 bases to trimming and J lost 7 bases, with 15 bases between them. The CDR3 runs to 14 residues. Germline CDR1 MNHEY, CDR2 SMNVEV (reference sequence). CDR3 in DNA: TGTGCCAGCAGTGTAGCGGGTAGGGGGAATGAGCAGTTCTTC. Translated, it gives CASSVAGRGNEQFF.

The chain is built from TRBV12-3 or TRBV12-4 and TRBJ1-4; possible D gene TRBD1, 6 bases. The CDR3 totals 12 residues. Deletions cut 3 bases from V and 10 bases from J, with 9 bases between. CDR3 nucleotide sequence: TGTGCCAGCAGTTTGGACAGAGTAAAACTGTTTTTT. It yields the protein CASSLDRVKLFF.

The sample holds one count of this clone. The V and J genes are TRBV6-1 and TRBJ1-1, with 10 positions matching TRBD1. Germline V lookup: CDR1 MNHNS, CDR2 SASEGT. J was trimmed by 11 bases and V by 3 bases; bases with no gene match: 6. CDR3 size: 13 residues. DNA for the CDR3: TGTGCCAGCAGTGATAGGGACAGGGGAGACGCTTTCTTT. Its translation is CASSDRDRGDAFF.

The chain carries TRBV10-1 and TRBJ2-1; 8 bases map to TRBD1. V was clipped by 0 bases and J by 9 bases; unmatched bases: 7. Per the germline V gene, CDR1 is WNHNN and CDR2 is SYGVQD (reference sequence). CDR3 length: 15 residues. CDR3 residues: CASSESPTGVAEQFF. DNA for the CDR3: TGCGCCAGCAGTGAGTCGCCGACAGGGGTCGCTGAGCAGTTCTTC.

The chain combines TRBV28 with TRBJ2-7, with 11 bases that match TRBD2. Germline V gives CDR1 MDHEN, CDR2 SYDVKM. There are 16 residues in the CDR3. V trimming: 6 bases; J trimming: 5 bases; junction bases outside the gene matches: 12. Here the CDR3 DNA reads TGTGCCAGCAGACCAATCCTAGCGGGAGGTGCGGACGAGCAGTACTTC. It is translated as CASRPILAGGADEQYF.

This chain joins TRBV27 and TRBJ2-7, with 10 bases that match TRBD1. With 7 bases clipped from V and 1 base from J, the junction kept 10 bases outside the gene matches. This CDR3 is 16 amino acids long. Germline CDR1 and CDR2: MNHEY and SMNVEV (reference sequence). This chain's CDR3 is CASKLFTGQGSYEQYF. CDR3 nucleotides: TGTGCCAGCAAGTTATTCACGGGACAGGGGTCCTACGAGCAGTACTTC.

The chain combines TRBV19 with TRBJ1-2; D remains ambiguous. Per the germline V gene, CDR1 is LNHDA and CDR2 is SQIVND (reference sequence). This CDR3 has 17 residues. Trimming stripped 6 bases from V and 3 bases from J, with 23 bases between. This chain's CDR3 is CASSEGLQGGLYYGYTF. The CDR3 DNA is TGTGCCAGTAGCGAAGGGCTTCAAGGAGGTCTATACTATGGCTACACCTTC.